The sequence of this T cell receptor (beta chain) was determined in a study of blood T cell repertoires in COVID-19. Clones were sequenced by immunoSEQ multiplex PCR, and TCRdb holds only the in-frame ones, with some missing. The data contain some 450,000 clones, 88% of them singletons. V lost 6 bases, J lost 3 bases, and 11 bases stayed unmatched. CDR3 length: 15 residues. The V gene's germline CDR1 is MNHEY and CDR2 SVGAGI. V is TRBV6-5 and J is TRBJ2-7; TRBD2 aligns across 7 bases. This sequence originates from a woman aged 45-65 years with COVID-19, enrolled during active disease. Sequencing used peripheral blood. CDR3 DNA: TGTGCCAGCAGGACCCCGTGGGGGGAGGGCTACGAGCAGTACTTC. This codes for CASRTPWGEGYEQYF.